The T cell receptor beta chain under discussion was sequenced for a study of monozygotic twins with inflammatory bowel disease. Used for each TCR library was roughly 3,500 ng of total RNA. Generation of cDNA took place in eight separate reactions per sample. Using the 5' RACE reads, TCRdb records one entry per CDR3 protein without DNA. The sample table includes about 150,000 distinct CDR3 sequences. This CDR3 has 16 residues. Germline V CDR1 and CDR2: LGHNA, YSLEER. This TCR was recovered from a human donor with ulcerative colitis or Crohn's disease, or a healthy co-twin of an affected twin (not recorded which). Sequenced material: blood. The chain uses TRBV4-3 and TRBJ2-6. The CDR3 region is CASSQDSSSGANVLTF.